The rows below give T cell receptor beta chains drawn from one sample of a study of circulating and synovial CD4+ cells in juvenile arthritis. Measured with immunoSEQ multiplex PCR; TCRdb has only the in-frame clones, and not every one. The sample has roughly 2,000 clones, 90% to 95% seen once. The source material was HLA-DR+ CD4+ T cells from blood. The receptors were sampled from a human donor with juvenile idiopathic arthritis. Each CDR3 is given without its conserved first and last residue. The D gene is left open where the match is weak.

D gene | J gene | V gene | CDR3 length | CDR3 protein
- | TRBJ1-2 | TRBV25-1 | 11 | ASSEWGLYGYT
- | TRBJ1-1 | TRBV7-2 | 11 | ASSLSGVSEAF
- | TRBJ2-3 | TRBV30 | 12 | AWQTGPSTDTQY
TRBD1 | TRBJ2-1 | TRBV11-3 | 13 | ASSLGAGTGGRQF
- | TRBJ2-3 | TRBV6-4 | 11 | ASAAGSTDTQY
- | TRBJ2-2 | TRBV18 | 11 | ASSPSGAGELF
- | TRBJ1-5 | TRBV2 | 12 | ASSEGQGNQPQH
TRBD1 | TRBJ1-6 | TRBV19 | 14 | ASDKTGTSYNSPLH
- | TRBJ1-1 | TRBV14 | 12 | ASSQDRGNTEAF
- | TRBJ2-3 | TRBV11-1 | 13 | ASSLGRGFADTQY
TRBD2 | TRBJ2-3 | TRBV9 | 15 | ASSPHPAGEGTDTQY
TRBD1 | TRBJ2-7 | TRBV5-1 | 13 | ASSPTTGDLSEQY
- | TRBJ1-2 | TRBV29-1 | 10 | SVMTAGYGYT
- | TRBJ1-5 | TRBV19 | 11 | ASSIGDNQPQH
- | TRBJ1-6 | TRBV7-2 | 11 | ASSPRQNSPLH
TRBD1 | TRBJ2-3 | TRBV6-1 | 11 | ASSIQGEDTQY
- | TRBJ1-1 | TRBV28 | 11 | ASSFGVPIEAF
TRBD2 | TRBJ2-5 | TRBV5-6 | 11 | ASSLREGETQY
TRBD1 | TRBJ2-5 | TRBV28 | 14 | ASSLRQGPPVQTQY
- | TRBJ1-2 | TRBV6-5 | 11 | ASSYGRNYGYT
TRBD1 | TRBJ1-4 | TRBV2 | 11 | ASRGQAGEKLF
- | TRBJ1-1 | TRBV5-8 | 15 | ASSEQRRGWENTEAF
- | TRBJ1-1 | TRBV21-1 | 13 | ASSPTRPVNTEAF
TRBD1 | TRBJ1-2 | TRBV5-1 | 13 | ASSPTGSTNYGYT
TRBD2 | TRBJ2-5 | TRBV5-4 | 13 | AGTLRTSGEETQY
TRBD2 | - | TRBV27 | 15 | ASSSVRGRGDSYEQY
TRBD2 | TRBJ2-1 | TRBV19 | 16 | ASSPWPVIAGDHNEQF
TRBD1 | TRBJ1-2 | TRBV30 | 12 | AWSRDRGEYGYT
TRBD1 | TRBJ1-1 | TRBV7-2 | 11 | ASSGDRNTEAF
- | TRBJ1-1 | TRBV19 | 13 | ASSRAAVFSTEAF
- | TRBJ1-2 | TRBV30 | 12 | AWSVTLGGYGYT
- | TRBJ1-2 | TRBV30 | 11 | AWRLGVNYGYT
TRBD2 | TRBJ2-7 | TRBV11-1 | 13 | ASSFDGGSSYEQY
- | TRBJ2-1 | TRBV19 | 10 | ASSIREDEQF
- | TRBJ2-1 | TRBV7-2 | 14 | ASLKNIGGPYNEQF
- | TRBJ2-3 | TRBV19 | 18 | ASSMFSPRTTRIRADTQY
- | TRBJ2-7 | TRBV2 | 12 | ASSEGGAWYEQY
- | TRBJ1-6 | TRBV30 | 11 | AWSLWGDSPLH
TRBD1 | TRBJ1-2 | TRBV27 | 12 | ASSLSWDRRGYT
- | TRBJ1-5 | TRBV28 | 13 | ASRDGQYSNQPQH
- | TRBJ1-1 | TRBV7-9 | 12 | ASSQGQMNTEAF
- | TRBJ1-2 | TRBV19 | 13 | ASGVGGYRNYGYT
- | TRBJ2-7 | TRBV13 | 12 | ASSYQGPSYEQY
TRBD1 | TRBJ1-3 | TRBV7-8 | 13 | ASSRTGGLGNTIY
TRBD2 | TRBJ2-1 | TRBV4-2 | 14 | ASSPSSGNRGNEQF
- | TRBJ2-5 | TRBV10-3 | 10 | AISEPGETQY
TRBD1 | TRBJ2-7 | TRBV19 | 13 | ASSVTRDRAYEQY
TRBD1 | TRBJ1-2 | TRBV28 | 13 | ASSAYRGPSYGYT
TRBD2 | TRBJ2-3 | TRBV7-2 | 13 | ASSFGSGGADTQY
- | TRBJ1-2 | TRBV10-1 | 14 | ASSFSDRTSNYGYT
TRBD2 | TRBJ2-1 | TRBV5-4 | 13 | ASRRAGGRNNEQF
TRBD2 | TRBJ2-3 | TRBV27 | 14 | ASRALAGSGTDTQY
TRBD1 | TRBJ2-6 | TRBV4-3 | 17 | ASSQDLAGGGPGANVLT
TRBD1 | TRBJ1-4 | TRBV28 | 12 | ASYPGQESEKLF
TRBD2 | TRBJ2-7 | TRBV5-6 | 15 | ASSSIGTSGGAYEQY